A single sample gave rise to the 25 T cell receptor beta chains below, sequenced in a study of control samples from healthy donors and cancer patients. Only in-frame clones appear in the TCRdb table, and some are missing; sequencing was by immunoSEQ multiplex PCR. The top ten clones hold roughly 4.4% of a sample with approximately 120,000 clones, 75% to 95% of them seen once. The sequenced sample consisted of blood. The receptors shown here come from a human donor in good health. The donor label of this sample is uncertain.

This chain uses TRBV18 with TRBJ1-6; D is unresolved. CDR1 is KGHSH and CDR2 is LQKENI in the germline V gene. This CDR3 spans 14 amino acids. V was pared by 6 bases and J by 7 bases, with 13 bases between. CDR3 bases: TGTGCCAGCTCCCGCGACAAGAACAATTCACCCCTCCACTTT. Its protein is CASSRDKNNSPLHF.

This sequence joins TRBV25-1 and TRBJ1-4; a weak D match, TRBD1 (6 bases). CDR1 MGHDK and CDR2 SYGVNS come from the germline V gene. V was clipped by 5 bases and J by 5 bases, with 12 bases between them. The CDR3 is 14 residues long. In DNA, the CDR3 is TGTGCCAGCAGTACCCGGACAGACAATGAAAAACTGTTTTTT. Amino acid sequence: CASSTRTDNEKLFF. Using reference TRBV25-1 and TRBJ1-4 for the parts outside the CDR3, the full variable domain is EADIYQTPRYLVIGTGKKITLECSQTMGHDKMYWYQQDPGMELHLIHYSYGVNSTEKGDLSSESTVSRIRTEHFPLTLESARPSHTSQYLCASSTRTDNEKLFFGSGTQLSVL.

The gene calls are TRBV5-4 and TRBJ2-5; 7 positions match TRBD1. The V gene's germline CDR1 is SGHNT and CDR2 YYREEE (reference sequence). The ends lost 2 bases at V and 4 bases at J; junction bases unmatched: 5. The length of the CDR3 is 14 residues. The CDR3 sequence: CASSFKTGRETQYF. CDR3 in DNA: TGTGCCAGCAGCTTCAAGACAGGGAGAGAGACCCAGTACTTC.

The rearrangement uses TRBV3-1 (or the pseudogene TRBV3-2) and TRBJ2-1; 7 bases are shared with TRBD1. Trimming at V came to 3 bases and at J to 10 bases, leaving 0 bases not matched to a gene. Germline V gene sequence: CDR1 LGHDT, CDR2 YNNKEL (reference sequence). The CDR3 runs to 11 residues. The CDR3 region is CASSQDREQFF. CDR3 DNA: TGTGCCAGCAGCCAGGACAGGGAGCAGTTCTTC.

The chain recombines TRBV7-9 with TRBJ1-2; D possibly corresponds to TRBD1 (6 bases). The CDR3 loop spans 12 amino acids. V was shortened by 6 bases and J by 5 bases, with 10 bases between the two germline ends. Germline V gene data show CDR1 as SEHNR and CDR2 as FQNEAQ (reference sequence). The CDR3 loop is CASRPGVYGYTF. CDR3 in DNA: TGTGCCAGCAGGCCAGGGGTGTATGGCTACACCTTC.

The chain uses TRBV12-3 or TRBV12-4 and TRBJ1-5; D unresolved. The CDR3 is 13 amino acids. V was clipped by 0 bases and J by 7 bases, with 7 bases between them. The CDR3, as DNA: TGTGCCAGCAGTTTAGCGCAATTACAGCCCCAGCATTTT. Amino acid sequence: CASSLAQLQPQHF.

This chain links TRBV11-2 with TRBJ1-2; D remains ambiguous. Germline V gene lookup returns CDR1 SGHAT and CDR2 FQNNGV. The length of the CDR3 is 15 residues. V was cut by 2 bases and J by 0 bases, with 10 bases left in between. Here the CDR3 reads CASSLFDTANYGYTF. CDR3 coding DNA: TGTGCCAGCAGCTTATTTGACACGGCTAACTATGGCTACACCTTC.

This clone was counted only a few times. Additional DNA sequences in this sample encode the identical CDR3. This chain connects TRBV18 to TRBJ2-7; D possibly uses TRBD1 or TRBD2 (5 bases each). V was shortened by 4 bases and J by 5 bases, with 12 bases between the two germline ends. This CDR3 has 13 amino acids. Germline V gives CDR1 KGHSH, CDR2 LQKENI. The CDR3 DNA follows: TGTGCCAGCTCACTCCCCGGGACCGACGAGCAGTACTTC. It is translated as CASSLPGTDEQYF.

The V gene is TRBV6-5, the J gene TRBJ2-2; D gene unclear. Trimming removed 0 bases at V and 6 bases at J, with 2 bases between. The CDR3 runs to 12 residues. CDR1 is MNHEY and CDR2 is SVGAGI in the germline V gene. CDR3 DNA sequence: TGTGCCAGCAGTTACTCTCCCGGGGAGCTGTTTTTT. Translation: CASSYSPGELFF.

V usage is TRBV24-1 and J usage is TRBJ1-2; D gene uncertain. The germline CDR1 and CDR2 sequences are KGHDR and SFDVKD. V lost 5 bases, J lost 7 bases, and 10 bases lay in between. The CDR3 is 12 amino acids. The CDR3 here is CATSGSDGGYTF. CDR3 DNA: TGTGCCACCAGTGGATCCGACGGTGGCTACACCTTC.

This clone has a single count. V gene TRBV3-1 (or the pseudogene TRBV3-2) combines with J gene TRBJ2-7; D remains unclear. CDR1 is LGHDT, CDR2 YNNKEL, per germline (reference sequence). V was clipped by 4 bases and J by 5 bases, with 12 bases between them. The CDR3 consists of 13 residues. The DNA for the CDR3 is TGTGCCAGCAGCCGTCCCCCCTCGCACGAGCAGTACTTC. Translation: CASSRPPSHEQYF.

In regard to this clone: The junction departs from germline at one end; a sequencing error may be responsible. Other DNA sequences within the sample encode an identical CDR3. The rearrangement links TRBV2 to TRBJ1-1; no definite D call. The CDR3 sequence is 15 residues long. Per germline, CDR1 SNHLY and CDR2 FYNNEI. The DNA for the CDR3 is TGTGCCAGTAGTGATGGAAGTGTCGCACCCTCACAAGCTTTCTTT. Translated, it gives CASSDGSVAPSQAFF.

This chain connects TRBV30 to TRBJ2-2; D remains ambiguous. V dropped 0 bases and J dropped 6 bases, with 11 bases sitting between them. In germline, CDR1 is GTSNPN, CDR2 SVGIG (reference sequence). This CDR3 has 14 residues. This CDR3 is CAWSVGRPPGELFF. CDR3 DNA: TGTGCCTGGAGTGTAGGCCGCCCGCCCGGGGAGCTGTTTTTT.

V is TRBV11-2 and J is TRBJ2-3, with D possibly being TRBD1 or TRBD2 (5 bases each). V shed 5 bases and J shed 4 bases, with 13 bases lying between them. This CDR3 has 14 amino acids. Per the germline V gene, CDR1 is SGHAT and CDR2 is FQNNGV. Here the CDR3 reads CASSPTGPADTQYF. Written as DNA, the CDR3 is TGTGCCAGCAGCCCTACGGGGCCGGCAGATACGCAGTATTTT.

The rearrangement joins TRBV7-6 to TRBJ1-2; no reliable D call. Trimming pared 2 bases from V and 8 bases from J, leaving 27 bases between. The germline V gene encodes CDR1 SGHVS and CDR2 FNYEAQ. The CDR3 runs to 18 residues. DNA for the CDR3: TGTGCCAGCAGCTTATCTCTGGGCGGCCCGGGCGGGTCTGACGGCTACACCTTC. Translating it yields CASSLSLGGPGGSDGYTF.

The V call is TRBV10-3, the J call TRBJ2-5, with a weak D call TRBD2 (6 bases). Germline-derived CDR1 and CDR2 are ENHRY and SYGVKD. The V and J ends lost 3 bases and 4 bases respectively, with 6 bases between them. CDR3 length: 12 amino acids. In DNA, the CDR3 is TGTGCCATCAGTGAAGCGGGAGAGACCCAGTACTTC. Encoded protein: CAISEAGETQYF.

The CDR3 DNA reads TGTGCCTGGAGGGAAGTAGGTGAAAAACTGTTTTTT. Protein sequence: CAWREVGEKLFF. The chain carries TRBV30 and TRBJ1-4; D is unresolved. The CDR3 is 12 amino acids. The germline V gene has CDR1 GTSNPN and CDR2 SVGIG (reference sequence). The germline V and J ends were trimmed by 3 bases and 7 bases, with 9 bases remaining between them.

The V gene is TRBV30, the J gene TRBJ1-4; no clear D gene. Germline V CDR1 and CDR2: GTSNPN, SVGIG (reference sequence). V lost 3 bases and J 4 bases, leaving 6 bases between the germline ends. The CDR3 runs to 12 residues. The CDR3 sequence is CAWRTLNEKLFF. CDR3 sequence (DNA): TGTGCCTGGAGGACCCTTAATGAAAAACTGTTTTTT.

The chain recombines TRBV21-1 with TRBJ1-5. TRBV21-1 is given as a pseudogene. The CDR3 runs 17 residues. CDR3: CASPGTVTPRDYQPQHF. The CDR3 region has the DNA TGTGCCAGCCCCGGGACCGTAACTCCCAGGGACTATCAGCCCCAGCATTTT.

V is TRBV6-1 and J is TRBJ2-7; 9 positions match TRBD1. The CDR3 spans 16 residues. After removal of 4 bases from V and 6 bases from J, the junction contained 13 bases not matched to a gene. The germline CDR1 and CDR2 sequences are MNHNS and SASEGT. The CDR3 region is CASSGLTGGAYGEQYF. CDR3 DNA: TGTGCCAGCAGTGGACTAACAGGGGGCGCATACGGCGAGCAGTACTTC.

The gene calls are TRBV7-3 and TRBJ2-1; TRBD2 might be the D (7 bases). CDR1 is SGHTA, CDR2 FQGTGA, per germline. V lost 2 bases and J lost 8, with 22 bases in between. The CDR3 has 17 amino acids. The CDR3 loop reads CASSLRPGGDLKDEQFF. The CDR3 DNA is TGTGCCAGCAGCTTACGTCCGGGGGGCGACCTAAAGGATGAGCAGTTCTTC.

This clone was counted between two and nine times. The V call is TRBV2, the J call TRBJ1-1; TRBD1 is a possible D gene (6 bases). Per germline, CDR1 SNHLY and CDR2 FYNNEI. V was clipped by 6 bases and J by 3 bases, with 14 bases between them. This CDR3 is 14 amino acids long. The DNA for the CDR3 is TGTGCCAGCAGGGAGGGGGGTAAGGACACTGAAGCTTTCTTT. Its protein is CASREGGKDTEAFF.

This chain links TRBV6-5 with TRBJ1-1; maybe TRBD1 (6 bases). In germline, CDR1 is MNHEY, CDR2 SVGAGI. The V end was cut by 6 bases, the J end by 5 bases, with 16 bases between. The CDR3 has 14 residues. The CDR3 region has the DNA TGTGCCAGCAGCCCGAAGGGGGGGGGAACTGAAGCTTTCTTT. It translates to CASSPKGGGTEAFF.

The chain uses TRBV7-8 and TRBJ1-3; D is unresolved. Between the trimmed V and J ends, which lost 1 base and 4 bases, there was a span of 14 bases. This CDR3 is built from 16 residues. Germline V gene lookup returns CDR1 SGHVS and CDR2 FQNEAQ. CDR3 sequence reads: CASSLELGLTGNTIYF. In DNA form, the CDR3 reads TGTGCCAGCAGCTTAGAACTGGGCTTAACGGGAAACACCATATATTTT.

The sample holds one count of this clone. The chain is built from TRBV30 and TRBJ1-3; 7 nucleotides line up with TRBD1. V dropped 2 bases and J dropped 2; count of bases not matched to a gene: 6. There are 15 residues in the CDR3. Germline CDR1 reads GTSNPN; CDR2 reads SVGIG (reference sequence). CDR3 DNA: TGTGCCTGGAGTCGGGACAGCGGCACTGGAAACACCATATATTTT. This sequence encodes CAWSRDSGTGNTIYF.